The 20 T cell receptor beta chains presented below share a single source sample, sequenced in a study of T cell responses to AZD1222 COVID-19 vaccine. Using immunoSEQ multiplex PCR, the repertoire was profiled, and TCRdb retains in-frame clones only, with some absent. The table shows 45,000 to 55,000 clones, with around 84% occurring only once. Sequencing used peripheral blood, obtained on day 0 of AZD1222 vaccination. These receptors all come from an adult in good health.

This clone occurred a few times. The V call is TRBV9, the J call TRBJ2-7; 8 bases fit TRBD1. The CDR3 loop spans 15 amino acids. The ends lost 0 bases at V and 3 bases at J; junction bases unmatched: 5. The V gene's germline CDR1 is SGDLS and CDR2 YYNGEE. The CDR3 region is CASSVEDRDIYEQYF. DNA of the CDR3: TGTGCCAGCAGCGTAGAGGACAGGGATATCTACGAGCAGTACTTC.

The rearrangement joins TRBV4-2 to TRBJ1-4, with D uncertain. CDR1 and CDR2 (germline): LGHNA, YNFKEQ. This CDR3 is 14 amino acids long. V lost 4 bases and J lost 7, with 13 bases in between. CDR3 DNA: TGTGCCAGCAGCCTTACTCTGGAGGGTGAAAAACTGTTTTTT. Translation gives CASSLTLEGEKLFF.

The chain joins TRBV12-3 or TRBV12-4 to TRBJ1-6; D is undetermined. The CDR3 consists of 13 residues. V dropped 2 bases and J dropped 7 bases, with 6 bases sitting between them. The CDR3 region has the DNA TGTGCCAGCAGTTTAACCGGGAATTCACCCCTCCACTTT. It yields the protein CASSLTGNSPLHF.

V gene TRBV5-4 combines with J gene TRBJ1-1; D gene unclear. V lost 1 base to trimming and J lost 5 bases, with 12 bases between them. This CDR3 is 14 amino acids long. Per germline, CDR1 SGHNT and CDR2 YYREEE (reference sequence). CDR3 DNA: TGTGCCAGCAGCTTGACGGCTAGGAATACTGAAGCTTTCTTT. Translation gives CASSLTARNTEAFF.

This clone was counted a few times. This chain uses TRBV5-4 with TRBJ2-7; TRBD1 matches at 8 bases. The CDR3 loop spans 15 amino acids. CDR1 and CDR2 from the germline V gene are SGHNT and YYREEE (reference sequence). The V segment lost 4 bases and the J segment 3 bases; nucleotides outside the gene matches: 9. CDR3 nucleotide sequence: TGTGCCAGCAGCCAAAGGACAGGGAGGATCTACGAGCAGTACTTC. It is translated as CASSQRTGRIYEQYF.

This clone was recorded a few times. The chain recombines TRBV3-1 (or the pseudogene TRBV3-2) with TRBJ1-2, with 7 bases identical to TRBD1. V lost 4 bases and J lost 3; bases outside the gene matches: 5. Looked up from germline, CDR1 is LGHDT and CDR2 is YNNKEL (reference sequence). The CDR3 runs 14 residues. The CDR3 sequence: CASSRSGGDYGYTF. In nucleotides, the CDR3 is TGTGCCAGCAGCCGCTCAGGGGGTGACTATGGCTACACCTTC.

The chain's CDR3 is CASSLMSGVDNEQFF. The CDR3 coding sequence is TGTGCCAGCAGCTTGATGTCGGGAGTAGACAATGAGCAGTTCTTC. This chain links TRBV5-5 with TRBJ2-1; D is possibly TRBD2 (6 bases). Germline V gene data show CDR1 as SGHKS and CDR2 as YYEKEE (reference sequence). This CDR3 comprises 15 residues. Trimming removed 1 base from V and 5 bases from J, with 13 bases in between.

The chain recombines TRBV3-1 (or the pseudogene TRBV3-2) with TRBJ2-3; 8 nucleotides match TRBD2. V trimming: 5 bases; J trimming: 2 bases; junction bases outside the gene matches: 9. CDR1 is LGHDT and CDR2 is YNNKEL in the germline V gene (reference sequence). The CDR3 has 16 residues. The CDR3 reads CASSVTAGGLTDTQYF. CDR3 in DNA: TGTGCCAGCAGCGTTACGGCGGGGGGACTCACAGATACGCAGTATTTT.

The chain links TRBV7-9 to TRBJ1-2, with a tentative D call TRBD1 (6 bases). The CDR3 is 16 amino acids. Trimming pared 5 bases from V and 4 bases from J, leaving 20 bases between. Germline assignment: CDR1 SEHNR and CDR2 FQNEAQ (reference sequence). CDR3: CASSPQGLLVGYGYTF. In DNA form, the CDR3 reads TGTGCCAGCAGCCCCCAGGGGCTGTTGGTAGGCTATGGCTACACCTTC.

The V and J genes are TRBV18 and TRBJ1-3; D is unclear. Looked up from germline, CDR1 is KGHSH and CDR2 is LQKENI. The germline V and J ends were trimmed by 3 bases and 4 bases, with 13 bases remaining between them. The length of the CDR3 is 15 residues. The CDR3 sequence: CASSPEGLRGNTIYF. The CDR3 coding sequence is TGTGCCAGCTCACCGGAAGGGCTAAGGGGAAACACCATATATTTT. The full variable domain, with the rest looked up from reference TRBV18 and TRBJ1-3, is NAGVMQNPRHLVRRRGQEARLRCSPMKGHSHVYWYRQLPEEGLKFMVYLQKENIIDESGMPKERFSAEFPKEGPSILRIQQVVRGDSAAYFCASSPEGLRGNTIYFGEGSWLTVV.

J is TRBJ2-7 and V is TRBV5-1; 10 positions match TRBD1. Germline V lookup: CDR1 SGHRS, CDR2 YFSETQ. This CDR3 has 13 residues. V trimming: 4 bases; J trimming: 6 bases; junction bases outside the gene matches: 4. CDR3 residues: CASSGGQGVEQYF. Here the CDR3 DNA reads TGCGCCAGCAGCGGCGGACAGGGGGTCGAGCAGTACTTC.

The chain has TRBV13 and TRBJ1-1; 10 positions agree with TRBD1. This CDR3 region has 15 residues. CDR1 and CDR2 from the germline V gene are PRHDT and FYEKMQ (reference sequence). Losses at the gene ends were 5 bases for V and 1 base for J; bases not matched to a gene: 4. Here the CDR3 reads CASSRGQGRNTEAFF. The CDR3 DNA is TGTGCCAGCAGCCGGGGACAGGGGAGGAACACTGAAGCTTTCTTT.

This clone was counted between two and nine times. The chain has TRBV18 and TRBJ1-1, with D possibly matching TRBD1 (5 bases). The V gene's germline CDR1 is KGHSH and CDR2 LQKENI. Trimming pared 5 bases from V and 0 bases from J, leaving 13 bases between. The CDR3 is 15 amino acids. CDR3 sequence reads: CASSSDTLMNTEAFF. Here the CDR3 DNA reads TGTGCCAGCTCATCGGACACCCTCATGAACACTGAAGCTTTCTTT.

V gene TRBV5-1 combines with J gene TRBJ2-1; 7 bases match TRBD2. V shed 0 bases and J 0 bases; nucleotides not matched to a gene: 3. Germline CDR1 SGHRS, CDR2 YFSETQ. The length of the CDR3 is 16 residues. The CDR3 DNA reads TGCGCCAGCAGCTTGGTCGGCGGGAGCTCCTACAATGAGCAGTTCTTC. It encodes CASSLVGGSSYNEQFF.

The genes are TRBV18 and TRBJ1-2, with D unresolved. This CDR3 spans 13 amino acids. Looked up from germline, CDR1 is KGHSH and CDR2 is LQKENI. Trimming removed 6 bases at V and 8 bases at J, with 16 bases between. CDR3 bases: TGTGCCAGCTCGGCCCTATCCGGGGTAGGCTACACCTTC. This codes for CASSALSGVGYTF.

The chain couples TRBV5-1 to TRBJ1-4; 8 bases are shared with TRBD1. V lost 3 bases to trimming and J lost 6 bases; unmatched junction nucleotides: 7. This CDR3 is 15 amino acids long. Germline loops: CDR1 SGHRS, CDR2 YFSETQ. The CDR3 reads CASSSQQGDYEKLFF. The CDR3 DNA reads TGCGCCAGCAGCTCCCAACAGGGGGATTATGAAAAACTGTTTTTT.

The chain carries TRBV12-2 and TRBJ1-2; the table assigns TRBD1, which was not confirmed against the DNA. TRBV12-2 counts as a pseudogene. The CDR3 contains 15 residues. CDR3 coding DNA: TGTGCAAGTCGCTCGCTAAGACACCTAAACTATGGCTACACCTTC. Residues: CASRSLRHLNYGYTF.

This sequence joins TRBV7-2 and TRBJ2-7; weak D call: TRBD2 (7 bases). The CDR3 has 14 amino acids. From germline, CDR1 is SGHTA and CDR2 FQGNSA. The V and J ends lost 4 bases and 5 bases respectively, with 15 bases between them. CDR3 amino acids: CASSSRGAGNEQYF. In DNA form, the CDR3 reads TGTGCCAGCAGCTCCCGGGGGGCGGGAAACGAGCAGTACTTC.

The rearrangement joins TRBV7-3 to TRBJ1-1; D possibly corresponds to TRBD1 (6 bases). CDR1 SGHTA and CDR2 FQGTGA come from the germline V gene. The length of the CDR3 is 13 residues. Trimming removed 1 base from V and 8 bases from J, with 11 bases in between. The CDR3 here is CASSLRAQGEAFF. The CDR3 DNA is TGTGCCAGCAGCTTAAGGGCACAGGGAGAAGCTTTCTTT.

The chain is built from TRBV4-2 and TRBJ1-2; D gene unclear. Deletions cut 7 bases from V and 4 bases from J, with 19 bases between. The CDR3 has 15 residues. Germline V gives CDR1 LGHNA, CDR2 YNFKEQ. For the CDR3, the DNA is TGTGCCAGCAACCCCGAGGACCGGGAGGGCTATGGCTACACCTTC. It specifies CASNPEDREGYGYTF.